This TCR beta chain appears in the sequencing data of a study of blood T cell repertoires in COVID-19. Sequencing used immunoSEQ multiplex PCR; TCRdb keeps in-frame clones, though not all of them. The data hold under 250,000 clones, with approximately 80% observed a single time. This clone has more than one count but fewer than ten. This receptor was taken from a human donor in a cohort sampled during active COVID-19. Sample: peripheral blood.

CDR3 loop: CASSWDRENGFF. CDR3 nucleotides: TGTGCCAGCAGCTGGGACAGGGAAAATGGTTTCTTT. V is TRBV7-9 and J is TRBJ1-1; 9 positions agree with TRBD1. The CDR3 is made up of 12 amino acids. Germline V CDR1 and CDR2: SEHNR, FQNEAQ (reference sequence). V dropped 4 bases and J dropped 13; count of bases not matched to a gene: 7.